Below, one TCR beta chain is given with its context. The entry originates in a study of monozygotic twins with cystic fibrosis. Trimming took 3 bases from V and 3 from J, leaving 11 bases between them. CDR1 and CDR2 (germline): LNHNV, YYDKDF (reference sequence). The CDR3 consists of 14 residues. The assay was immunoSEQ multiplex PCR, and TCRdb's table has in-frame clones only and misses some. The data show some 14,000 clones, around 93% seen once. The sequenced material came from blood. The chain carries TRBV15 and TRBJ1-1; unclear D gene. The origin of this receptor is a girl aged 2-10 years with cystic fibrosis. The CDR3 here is CATSSSDGDTEAFF. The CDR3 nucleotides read TGTGCCACCAGCAGCTCAGACGGGGACACTGAAGCTTTCTTT. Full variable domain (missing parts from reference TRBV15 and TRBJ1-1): DAMVIQNPRYQVTQFGKPVTLSCSQTLNHNVMYWYQQKSSQAPKLLFHYYDKDFNNEADTPDNFQSRRPNTSFCFLDIRSPGLGDTAMYLCATSSSDGDTEAFFGQGTRLTVV.